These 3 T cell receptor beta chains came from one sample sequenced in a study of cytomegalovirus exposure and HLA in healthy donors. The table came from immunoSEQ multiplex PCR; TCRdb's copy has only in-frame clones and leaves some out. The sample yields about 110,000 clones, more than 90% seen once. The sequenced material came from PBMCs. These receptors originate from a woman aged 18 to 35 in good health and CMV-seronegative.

Here the CDR3 DNA reads TGTGCCAGCAGCTTGACCGGGACAGGGGTGCGGGAGCAGTACTTC. Amino acid sequence: CASSLTGTGVREQYF. The V call is TRBV7-2, the J call TRBJ2-7; 10 positions agree with TRBD1. CDR1 and CDR2 (germline): SGHTA, FQGNSA. The CDR3 is 15 residues long. The junction had 9 bases not matched to a gene; V was cut back by 3 bases and J by 7 bases.

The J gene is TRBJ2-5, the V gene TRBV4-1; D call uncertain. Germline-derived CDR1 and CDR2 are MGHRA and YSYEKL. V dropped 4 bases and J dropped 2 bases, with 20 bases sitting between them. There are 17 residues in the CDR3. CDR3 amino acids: CASSPSRWARDQETQYF. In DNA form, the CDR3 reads TGCGCCAGCAGCCCAAGTAGATGGGCACGCGATCAAGAGACCCAGTACTTC.

This chain's CDR3 is CASSARAGGRDTQYF. CDR3 in DNA: TGTGCCAGCAGCGCCAGAGCGGGGGGGCGTGATACGCAGTATTTT. V gene TRBV2 combines with J gene TRBJ2-3; 10 nucleotides line up with TRBD2. V dropped 6 bases and J dropped 6; count of bases not matched to a gene: 9. The CDR3 totals 15 residues. Germline loops: CDR1 SNHLY, CDR2 FYNNEI. The whole variable domain, filled in from reference TRBV2 and TRBJ2-3, reads EPEVTQTPSHQVTQMGQEVILRCVPISNHLYFYWYRQILGQKVEFLVSFYNNEISEKSEIFDDQFSVERPDGSNFTLKIRSTKLEDSAMYFCASSARAGGRDTQYFGPGTRLTVL.